These T cell receptor beta chains were read from a single sample in a study of T cell responses to AZD1222 COVID-19 vaccine. Sequencing was performed with immunoSEQ multiplex PCR; in TCRdb, only in-frame clones are kept and a portion is missing. The sample shows tens of thousands of clones, 85% to 90% of them seen only once. The input for sequencing was peripheral blood, taken on day 0 of AZD1222 vaccination. These receptors came from an adult in good health. The CDR3 runs from the conserved cysteine through the conserved F or W. Each record gives: J gene, clone size, D gene, V gene, CDR3 protein, CDR3 DNA. D genes are given only for firm matches. Rows may omit the clone size; those that give it use once, few, many or a size class.

J: TRBJ1-4; size: NA; D: NA; V: TRBV10-3; CDR3: CAISESAVAKLFF; DNA: TGTGCCATCAGTGAGTCAGCGGTAGCGAAACTGTTTTTT
J: TRBJ2-1; size: once; D: TRBD2; V: TRBV30; CDR3: CAWGTSGSYNEQFF; DNA: TGTGCCTGGGGGACTAGCGGCTCCTACAATGAGCAGTTCTTC
J: TRBJ2-1; size: NA; D: TRBD2; V: TRBV29-1; CDR3: CSGRTSGDYNEQFF; DNA: TGCAGCGGGAGGACTAGCGGGGATTACAATGAGCAGTTCTTC
J: TRBJ1-5; size: once; D: NA; V: TRBV5-4; CDR3: CASSFGGVSNQPQHF; DNA: TGTGCCAGCAGCTTTGGAGGAGTGAGCAATCAGCCCCAGCATTTT
J: TRBJ1-2; size: NA; D: NA; V: TRBV6-6; CDR3: CASSYSNYDPGGYTF; DNA: TGTGCCAGCAGTTACTCGAACTACGACCCGGGCGGCTACACCTTC
J: TRBJ2-7; size: few; D: TRBD2; V: TRBV10-3; CDR3: CATGTSGTYEQYF; DNA: TGTGCCACCGGGACTAGCGGCACCTACGAGCAGTACTTC
J: TRBJ1-2; size: NA; D: NA; V: TRBV5-4; CDR3: CASSLTGVDYGYTF; DNA: TGTGCCAGCAGCTTAACAGGCGTGGACTATGGCTACACCTTC
J: TRBJ2-1; size: NA; D: TRBD2; V: TRBV11-3; CDR3: CASSLGLAAYNEQFF; DNA: TGTGCCAGCAGCTTAGGACTAGCAGCCTACAATGAGCAGTTCTTC
J: TRBJ2-2; size: NA; D: TRBD1; V: TRBV5-1; CDR3: CASSFRDRGPLGTGELFF; DNA: TGCGCCAGCAGCTTCCGGGACAGGGGGCCCCTGGGCACCGGGGAGCTGTTTTTT
J: TRBJ2-3; size: few; D: NA; V: TRBV7-2; CDR3: CASTGHLTDTQYF; DNA: TGTGCCAGCACGGGGCACCTCACAGATACGCAGTATTTT
J: TRBJ2-2; size: NA; D: NA; V: TRBV14; CDR3: CASSQVSGLNTGELFF; DNA: TGTGCCAGCAGCCAGGTTAGCGGTTTGAACACCGGGGAGCTGTTTTTT
J: TRBJ1-2; size: NA; D: TRBD1; V: TRBV30; CDR3: CAWSAGQGDPYGYTF; DNA: TGTGCCTGGAGTGCCGGGCAGGGGGACCCCTATGGCTACACCTTC
J: TRBJ2-7; size: NA; D: TRBD1; V: TRBV7-2; CDR3: CASSVTGASYEQYF; DNA: TGTGCCAGCAGCGTGACAGGGGCGTCCTACGAGCAGTACTTC
J: TRBJ2-2; size: NA; D: NA; V: TRBV5-1; CDR3: CASSLEAGWGTGELFF; DNA: TGCGCCAGCAGCTTGGAGGCGGGATGGGGCACCGGGGAGCTGTTTTTT
J: TRBJ2-7; size: once; D: TRBD1; V: TRBV5-1; CDR3: CASRRTGNYEQYF; DNA: TGCGCCAGCCGAAGGACAGGGAACTACGAGCAGTACTTC
J: TRBJ1-2; size: few; D: TRBD1; V: TRBV7-2; CDR3: CASSGQGALAGYTF; DNA: TGTGCCAGCAGCGGACAGGGGGCGCTAGCCGGCTACACCTTC
J: TRBJ1-1; size: NA; D: NA; V: TRBV29-1; CDR3: CSVTTNMNTEAFF; DNA: TGCAGCGTAACGACTAATATGAACACTGAAGCTTTCTTT
J: TRBJ1-5; size: NA; D: NA; V: TRBV12-3/TRBV12-4; CDR3: CASSSFLDQPQHF; DNA: TGTGCCAGCAGTTCCTTCCTGGATCAGCCCCAGCATTTT
J: TRBJ2-7; size: NA; D: TRBD1; V: TRBV10-3; CDR3: CAISGGTGVYEQYF; DNA: TGTGCCATCAGCGGGGGGACAGGGGTGTACGAGCAGTACTTC
J: TRBJ1-1; size: NA; D: TRBD1; V: TRBV19; CDR3: CASRTGGAGTEAFF; DNA: TGTGCCAGTAGAACAGGGGGCGCGGGGACTGAAGCTTTCTTT
J: TRBJ2-7; size: NA; D: TRBD1; V: TRBV29-1; CDR3: CSVGQGKGYEQYF; DNA: TGCAGCGTTGGACAGGGGAAGGGATACGAGCAGTACTTC
J: TRBJ2-2; size: NA; D: NA; V: TRBV4-1; CDR3: CASSQDGANTGELFF; DNA: TGCGCCAGCAGCCAAGATGGAGCGAACACCGGGGAGCTGTTTTTT
J: TRBJ1-2; size: NA; D: TRBD1; V: TRBV2; CDR3: CASSQSDRVYGYTF; DNA: TGTGCCAGCAGTCAATCAGACAGGGTCTATGGCTACACCTTC
J: TRBJ2-2; size: NA; D: NA; V: TRBV7-2; CDR3: CASSARGNTGELFF; DNA: TGTGCCAGCAGCGCCCGGGGGAACACCGGGGAGCTGTTTTTT
J: TRBJ2-7; size: NA; D: NA; V: TRBV7-8; CDR3: CASSSDGSSFTSYEQYF; DNA: TGTGCCAGCAGCTCAGATGGGTCGAGCTTTACCTCCTACGAGCAGTACTTC
J: TRBJ2-7; size: few; D: TRBD2; V: TRBV27; CDR3: CASSAGSVAGREQYF; DNA: TGTGCCAGCAGTGCGGGCTCGGTAGCGGGACGGGAGCAGTACTTC
J: TRBJ2-2; size: few; D: TRBD2; V: TRBV7-2; CDR3: CASSSGTSGRLRTGELFF; DNA: TGTGCCAGCAGCTCCGGGACTAGCGGGAGGCTGCGTACCGGGGAGCTGTTTTTT
J: TRBJ1-2; size: NA; D: NA; V: TRBV10-2; CDR3: CASSESRQSHYGYTF; DNA: TGCGCCAGCAGTGAGTCTCGACAGTCCCACTATGGCTACACCTTC